This T cell receptor beta chain appears in the sequencing data of a study of blood T cells in healthy people across ages. Germline V gene lookup returns CDR1 DFQATT and CDR2 SNEGSKA (reference sequence). The CDR3 consists of 14 residues. Trimming removed 0 bases from V and 4 bases from J, with 12 bases in between. Study observations and caveats: Lack of knowledge of donor CMV status possibly confounded expanded clonotype changes. Higher diversity, along with more naive CD4+ cells, distinguished long-lived donors from aged donors. With age, beta diversity per million T cells declined roughly linearly, significantly by 30 to 40.

This clonotype was counted ten times or more. Its antigen is unknown. PCR was performed a second time for 7 to 11 cycles using a sample-barcoded 5' primer and a J-beta primer mix. Per-sample output comprised a minimum of 2.5 million paired-end reads containing CDR3. Each CDR3 protein gets one entry after TCRdb re-called the 5' RACE reads with MiXCR. Of 550,000 to 650,000 distinct CDR3 sequences listed, around 31% are singletons. The chain links TRBV20-1 to TRBJ1-2; TRBD1 might be the D (6 bases). The sample consisted of blood. This receptor was identified in a woman of 80 years or more in good health. CDR3 sequence (DNA): TGCAGTGCTAGAGACGGGGGGCTTGCCTATGGCTACACCTTC. This gives the protein CSARDGGLAYGYTF.